This T cell receptor (beta chain) appears in the sequencing data of a study of shared clonotypes between healthy human individuals. At the level of the study: The cohort had a couple of women and a few men, ages 18 to 49. Donors had three CD4 naive, three CD4 memory, two CD8 naive and one CD8 memory plate apiece.

Assay used: immunoSEQ multiplex PCR; TCRdb lists only in-frame clones, some missing. The table includes more than 550,000 clones, about nine tenths detected once. This clone has only a few counts. Its specificity is unknown. Study-wide findings and caveats: Depth of sequencing was expected to influence donor clonotype sharing.

The receptor was derived from a man aged 18 to 30 in good health. Some clones in this sample may be carry-over from other donors' samples. The sample was memory CD8+ T cells from PBMCs. The sample's subset: CD45RO+ cells pooled with CCR7-negative TemRA cells.

This CDR3 reads CASSGDSNEAFF. The DNA of the CDR3 is TGTGCCAGCAGCGGAGACAGTAATGAAGCTTTCTTT. This chain connects TRBV11-2 to TRBJ1-1, with D possibly being TRBD1 (5 bases). This CDR3 is 12 amino acids long. The ends were cut back, 5 bases at V and 7 bases at J, with 11 bases in the middle. Germline assignment: CDR1 SGHAT and CDR2 FQNNGV. The full variable domain, rest sourced from reference TRBV11-2 and TRBJ1-1, is EAGVAQSPRYKIIEKRQSVAFWCNPISGHATLYWYQQILGQGPKLLIQFQNNGVVDDSQLPKDRFSAERLKGVDSTLKIQPAKLEDSAVYLCASSGDSNEAFFGQGTRLTVV.